The next 29 T cell receptor beta chains were all read from a single sample in a study of shared clonotypes between healthy human individuals. The assay was immunoSEQ multiplex PCR, and TCRdb's table has in-frame clones only and misses some. The sample lists 550,000 to 850,000 clones, about 74% occurring once. The sample was memory CD4+ T cells sorted from blood. Documented subset: CD45RA-negative fraction. Source of these receptors: a woman under 40 in good health.

About this clone itself: Other DNA sequences within the sample encode an identical CDR3. The rearrangement joins TRBV30 to TRBJ1-5, with TRBD1 matching over 10 bases. J lost 2 bases, V lost 5 bases, and 0 bases had no gene match. Per germline, CDR1 GTSNPN and CDR2 SVGIG (reference sequence). The CDR3 loop spans 13 amino acids. The CDR3 DNA reads as TGTGCCTGGGGACAGGGGGGCAATCAGCCCCAGCATTTT. The encoded protein is CAWGQGGNQPQHF.

Only one count was recorded for this clone. The chain joins TRBV4-1 to TRBJ1-2; maybe TRBD1 (5 bases). CDR3 length equals 12 residues. Germline CDR1 reads MGHRA; CDR2 reads YSYEKL. Trimming removed 3 bases from V and 8 bases from J, with 10 bases in between. CDR3 nucleotides: TGCGCCAGCAGCCACAGGGTGGGAGGCTACACCTTC. Translated, it gives CASSHRVGGYTF.

V is TRBV19 and J is TRBJ1-2; D is possibly TRBD1 (5 bases). The CDR3 length is 17 residues. Germline values: CDR1 LNHDA, CDR2 SQIVND (reference sequence). V gave up 3 bases and J gave up 3 bases, with 20 bases separating them. CDR3 in amino acids: CASSMGVRRSTYYGYTF. DNA of the CDR3: TGTGCCAGTAGTATGGGGGTGAGACGGAGCACATACTATGGCTACACCTTC.

Only a few counts were recorded for this clone. The chain links TRBV28 to TRBJ2-7, with 8 bases that match TRBD1. The CDR3 covers 14 residues. Trimming cost V 4 bases and J 1 base; bases outside gene matches: 3. CDR1 and CDR2 from the germline V gene are MDHEN and SYDVKM. The CDR3 sequence: CASSSTGVSYEQYF. The CDR3 DNA sequence: TGTGCCAGCAGTTCGACAGGGGTTTCCTACGAGCAGTACTTC.

The chain recombines TRBV28 with TRBJ2-7; the D call may be TRBD1 or TRBD2 (5 bases each). CDR3 length equals 13 residues. Trimming removed 5 bases from V and 2 bases from J, with 10 bases in between. Germline CDR1 MDHEN, CDR2 SYDVKM. The CDR3: CASSLTGPYEQYF. The CDR3 DNA follows: TGTGCCAGCAGTCTGACGGGGCCCTACGAGCAGTACTTC.

The genes are TRBV19 and TRBJ2-3, with D possibly matching TRBD2 (5 bases). CDR3 size: 14 residues. The V end was cut by 5 bases, the J end by 2 bases, with 11 bases between. The germline gives CDR1 LNHDA, CDR2 SQIVND (reference sequence). CDR3 protein: CASSRAENTDTQYF. CDR3 nucleotide sequence: TGTGCCAGTAGTCGAGCGGAAAACACAGATACGCAGTATTTT.

This chain joins TRBV25-1 and TRBJ2-7, with D possibly being TRBD1 (6 bases). The germline CDR1 and CDR2 sequences are MGHDK and SYGVNS. Trimming removed 5 bases at V and 9 bases at J, with 17 bases between. This CDR3 contains 13 residues. CDR3 sequence: CASSSSGQTRQYF. CDR3 DNA: TGTGCCAGCAGTTCATCAGGACAGACCAGGCAGTACTTC.

The chain employs TRBV11-2 and TRBJ2-1; unclear D gene. In germline, CDR1 is SGHAT, CDR2 FQNNGV. Trimming took 3 bases from V and 9 from J, leaving 12 bases between them. This CDR3 has 13 amino acids. The CDR3 nucleotides are TGTGCCAGCAGCTTCGTGGCAGGTGGTGAGCAGTTCTTC. Amino acids: CASSFVAGGEQFF.

In this sample, this clone turned up once. The V gene is TRBV18, the J gene TRBJ2-2; a possible D gene is TRBD2 (5 bases). The CDR3 totals 15 residues. V lost 6 bases and J 7 bases, leaving 18 bases between the germline ends. CDR1 and CDR2 from the germline V gene are KGHSH and LQKENI. The CDR3 sequence is CASSPVEARGGELFF. The CDR3 region has the DNA TGTGCCAGCTCTCCCGTGGAGGCGAGAGGCGGGGAGCTGTTTTTT.

The chain has TRBV9 and TRBJ1-2, with D tentatively TRBD1 (6 bases). Trimming removed 0 bases from V and 5 bases from J, with 11 bases in between. Germline-derived CDR1 and CDR2 are SGDLS and YYNGEE. The CDR3 runs 14 residues. The CDR3 DNA reads TGTGCCAGCAGCGTAGGGGAAGGGGGATATGGCTACACCTTC. The encoded protein is CASSVGEGGYGYTF.

This sequence joins TRBV19 and TRBJ1-1, with D tentatively TRBD1 (6 bases). Germline-derived CDR1 and CDR2 are LNHDA and SQIVND (reference sequence). The CDR3 is made up of 13 amino acids. Trimming shortened V by 8 bases and J by 4 bases, and 14 bases separated the two germline ends. The CDR3 loop reads CASGSQGTTEAFF. The DNA for the CDR3 is TGTGCCAGTGGGAGTCAGGGGACCACTGAAGCTTTCTTT. Full variable domain (outside the CDR3, taken from reference TRBV19 and TRBJ1-1): DGGITQSPKYLFRKEGQNVTLSCEQNLNHDAMYWYRQDPGQGLRLIYYSQIVNDFQKGDIAEGYSVSREKKESFPLTVTSAQKNPTAFYLCASGSQGTTEAFFGQGTRLTVV.

In the case of this clone: One base away lies a much larger clone, so this may be a sequencing read error. This chain connects TRBV9 to TRBJ2-3; unclear D gene. Germline loops: CDR1 SGDLS, CDR2 YYNGEE. V was cut by 4 bases and J by 2 bases, with 5 bases left in between. CDR3 length equals 12 residues. The chain's CDR3 is CASSLTTDTQYF. The CDR3 DNA follows: TGTGCCAGCAGCCTAACCACAGATACGCAGTATTTT.

This chain joins TRBV6-1 and TRBJ2-1; 7 bases agree with TRBD2. Looked up from germline, CDR1 is MNHNS and CDR2 is SASEGT. Unmatched junction bases numbered 12, after V lost 3 bases and J lost 10 bases. CDR3 length: 15 residues. CDR3 amino acids: CASSDLGTTRREQFF. For the CDR3, the DNA is TGTGCCAGCAGTGACCTCGGGACTACCCGTAGGGAGCAGTTCTTC.

The chain carries TRBV11-1 and TRBJ2-3, with a tentative D call TRBD1 (6 bases). Germline CDR1 and CDR2: SGHAT and FQDESV (reference sequence). Trimming took 3 bases from V and 0 from J, leaving 13 bases between them. This CDR3 has 16 amino acids. DNA for the CDR3: TGTGCCAGCAGCTTGCTGGCAGGGGCGAGCACAGATACGCAGTATTTT. This encodes CASSLLAGASTDTQYF.

The chain couples TRBV2 to TRBJ2-1; 12 nucleotides agree with TRBD2. The CDR3 covers 15 residues. Germline CDR1 SNHLY, CDR2 FYNNEI. The V gene end was trimmed by 7 bases and the J gene end by 14 bases; junction bases not matched to a gene: 15. DNA for the CDR3: TGTGCCAGCACCGACCGGACTAGCGGGATAAGGTTTGAGTTCTTC. Its protein is CASTDRTSGIRFEFF.

A note on this clone: Other nucleotide sequences in the sample specify the same CDR3. This rearrangement joins TRBV5-1 to TRBJ2-1; 10 bases match TRBD2. V shed 3 bases and J 4 bases; nucleotides not matched to a gene: 4. The CDR3 sequence is 15 residues long. CDR1 is SGHRS, CDR2 YFSETQ, per germline. The CDR3 DNA is TGCGCCAGCAGCTCCGCTAGCGGGAGTTACAATGAGCAGTTCTTC. Its protein product is CASSSASGSYNEQFF.

J is TRBJ2-7 and V is TRBV15; 7 bases line up with TRBD2. This CDR3 has 16 amino acids. Trimming removed 5 bases from V and 1 base from J; junction bases left unmatched: 11. Germline V gene data show CDR1 as LNHNV and CDR2 as YYDKDF (reference sequence). CDR3 sequence: CATSSISGKGSYEQYF. The CDR3 nucleotides read TGTGCCACCAGCTCAATAAGCGGGAAGGGGTCCTACGAGCAGTACTTC. Full variable domain (outside the CDR3, taken from reference TRBV15 and TRBJ2-7): DAMVIQNPRYQVTQFGKPVTLSCSQTLNHNVMYWYQQKSSQAPKLLFHYYDKDFNNEADTPDNFQSRRPNTSFCFLDIRSPGLGDTAMYLCATSSISGKGSYEQYFGPGTRLTVT.

The chain is built from TRBV7-2 and TRBJ1-1; D might be TRBD1 (5 bases). Trimming took 0 bases from V and 10 from J, leaving 12 bases between them. CDR3 length: 13 amino acids. Germline values: CDR1 SGHTA, CDR2 FQGNSA. The CDR3 sequence: CASSLAVEGLAFF. In DNA, the CDR3 is TGTGCCAGCAGCTTAGCGGTTGAGGGGTTAGCTTTCTTT.

This clone showed up just a few times. The genes are TRBV15 and TRBJ1-1; D is unresolved. CDR1 is LNHNV and CDR2 is YYDKDF in the germline V gene (reference sequence). The length of the CDR3 is 13 residues. With 3 bases removed from V and 1 base from J, the gap between germline ends came to 6 bases. This CDR3 reads CATSSRENTEAFF. The CDR3 region has the DNA TGTGCCACCAGCAGTAGGGAGAACACTGAAGCTTTCTTT.

The V and J genes are TRBV28 and TRBJ2-4; no reliable D call. Trimming stripped 1 base from V and 0 bases from J, with 7 bases between. The CDR3 is 15 amino acids. From germline, CDR1 is MDHEN and CDR2 SYDVKM. This CDR3 is CASSLSPPAKNIQYF. For the CDR3, the DNA is TGTGCCAGCAGTTTATCTCCCCCAGCCAAAAACATTCAGTACTTC.

This chain links TRBV6-6 with TRBJ1-5; 9 positions match TRBD1. Germline V gene lookup returns CDR1 MNHNY and CDR2 SVGAGI (reference sequence). V was pared by 6 bases and J by 7 bases, with 13 bases of the junction left unmatched. CDR3 length equals 16 residues. CDR3 DNA sequence: TGTGCCAGCAGGTCCGGGACAGGGTCTGGTAAACAGCCCCAGCATTTT. Its translation: CASRSGTGSGKQPQHF.

This chain links TRBV11-2 with TRBJ2-7, with a weak D call TRBD2 (5 bases). This CDR3 contains 12 residues. V was pared by 8 bases and J by 2 bases, with 10 bases between. CDR1 is SGHAT, CDR2 FQNNGV, per germline. The CDR3: CASRGNAYEQYF. In DNA, the CDR3 is TGTGCCAGCCGAGGGAATGCCTACGAGCAGTACTTC.

The chain joins TRBV29-1 to TRBJ1-2; the D gene is possibly TRBD1 (5 bases). V lost 3 bases, J lost 6 bases, and 14 bases lay in between. From germline, CDR1 is SQVTM and CDR2 ANQGSEA. The CDR3 spans 13 residues. For the CDR3, the DNA is TGCAGCGTTGATGGGGCAGCGGGTCATGGCTACACCTTC. Protein sequence: CSVDGAAGHGYTF. Full variable domain (outside the CDR3, taken from reference TRBV29-1 and TRBJ1-2): SAVISQKPSRDICQRGTSLTIQCQVDSQVTMMFWYRQQPGQSLTLIATANQGSEATYESGFVIDKFPISRPNLTFSTLTVSNMSPEDSSIYLCSVDGAAGHGYTFGSGTRLTVV.

V gene TRBV7-3 combines with J gene TRBJ2-5, with D tentatively TRBD1 (5 bases). CDR1 and CDR2 (germline): SGHTA, FQGTGA. The V and J ends lost 4 bases and 4 bases respectively, with 10 bases between them. The CDR3 sequence is 13 residues long. CDR3 in DNA: TGTGCCAGCAGCTCCCAGGGAAGAGAGACCCAGTACTTC. This codes for CASSSQGRETQYF.

The V call is TRBV11-2, the J call TRBJ2-5, with a tentative D call TRBD1 (6 bases). Germline lookup yields CDR1 SGHAT and CDR2 FQNNGV. CDR3 length equals 13 residues. V gave up 3 bases and J gave up 5 bases, with 10 bases separating them. The CDR3 coding sequence is TGTGCCAGCAGCTTCCAGGGGTGGGAGACCCAGTACTTC. Its translation is CASSFQGWETQYF.

J is TRBJ1-1 and V is TRBV7-2; TRBD1 agrees at 9 bases. CDR3 size: 13 residues. CDR1 is SGHTA, CDR2 FQGNSA, per germline. The J segment lost 5 bases and the V segment lost 3 bases, leaving 1 base of the junction unmatched. Here the CDR3 reads CASSFDRGTEAFF. The CDR3 bases are TGTGCCAGCAGCTTCGACAGGGGGACTGAAGCTTTCTTT. Supplemented by reference TRBV7-2 and TRBJ1-1, the full variable domain reads GAGVSQSPSNKVTEKGKDVELRCDPISGHTALYWYRQSLGQGLEFLIYFQGNSAPDKSGLPSDRFSAERTGGSVSTLTIQRTQQEDSAVYLCASSFDRGTEAFFGQGTRLTVV.

This clone was observed a handful of times. This chain uses TRBV10-1 with TRBJ2-2; 13 nucleotides align to TRBD2. Trimming at V came to 4 bases and at J to 0 bases, leaving 8 bases not matched to a gene. This CDR3 has 19 residues. Per the germline V gene, CDR1 is WNHNN and CDR2 is SYGVQD (reference sequence). The CDR3 reads CASSGGPGTSGTNTGELFF. The CDR3 DNA reads TGCGCCAGCAGTGGAGGTCCTGGGACTAGCGGGACGAACACCGGGGAGCTGTTTTTT.

This clone was detected once. The CDR3 bases are TGTGCCAGCAGTGAACGGGGGCTGAACACTGAAGCTTTCTTT. Encoded protein: CASSERGLNTEAFF. The chain employs TRBV2 and TRBJ1-1, with a weak D call TRBD1 (6 bases). Germline values: CDR1 SNHLY, CDR2 FYNNEI. The CDR3 is 14 amino acids. V lost 2 bases and J 0 bases, leaving 7 bases between the germline ends.

The sample holds a few counts of this clone. This chain uses TRBV7-9 with TRBJ2-1; no firm D call. V shed 6 bases and J shed 5 bases, with 17 bases lying between them. Germline values: CDR1 SEHNR, CDR2 FQNEAQ (reference sequence). The CDR3 is made up of 15 amino acids. The CDR3 loop is CASSLTNRGHNEQFF. The CDR3 DNA follows: TGTGCCAGCAGTCTTACAAACCGAGGACACAATGAGCAGTTCTTC.